The present TCR beta chain was sequenced within a study of blood T cell repertoires in COVID-19. Study in general: Collection of acute and convalescent COVID-19 samples took place in the United States, Italy and Spain. PBMCs, B-cell-depleted T cells, or T cells provided the cDNA or gDNA that made up the material.

Per the study methods: Nucleated cell number was recorded as an estimate derived from reference gene primer amplification. Clones were read by immunoSEQ multiplex PCR, and TCRdb kept only the in-frame ones, dropping some. V and J calls plus clone size are reproduced from that table; the DNA served to infer D and trimming. The sample lists fewer than 600,000 clones, roughly 87% occurring once. The Seattle site enrolled patients during active infection and followed them longitudinally. What was sequenced was peripheral blood. The clonotype originates from a man between 18 and 29 years old with COVID-19, enrolled during active disease.

As DNA, the CDR3 is TGTGCCAGCAGTTCCGGGACAGGCATAAATCAGCCCCAGCATTTT. Translation gives CASSSGTGINQPQHF. This sequence joins TRBV6-5 and TRBJ1-5; TRBD1 matches 8 bases. CDR3 length: 15 amino acids. Germline V gene data show CDR1 as MNHEY and CDR2 as SVGAGI. After removal of 4 bases from V and 4 bases from J, the junction contained 6 bases not matched to a gene.